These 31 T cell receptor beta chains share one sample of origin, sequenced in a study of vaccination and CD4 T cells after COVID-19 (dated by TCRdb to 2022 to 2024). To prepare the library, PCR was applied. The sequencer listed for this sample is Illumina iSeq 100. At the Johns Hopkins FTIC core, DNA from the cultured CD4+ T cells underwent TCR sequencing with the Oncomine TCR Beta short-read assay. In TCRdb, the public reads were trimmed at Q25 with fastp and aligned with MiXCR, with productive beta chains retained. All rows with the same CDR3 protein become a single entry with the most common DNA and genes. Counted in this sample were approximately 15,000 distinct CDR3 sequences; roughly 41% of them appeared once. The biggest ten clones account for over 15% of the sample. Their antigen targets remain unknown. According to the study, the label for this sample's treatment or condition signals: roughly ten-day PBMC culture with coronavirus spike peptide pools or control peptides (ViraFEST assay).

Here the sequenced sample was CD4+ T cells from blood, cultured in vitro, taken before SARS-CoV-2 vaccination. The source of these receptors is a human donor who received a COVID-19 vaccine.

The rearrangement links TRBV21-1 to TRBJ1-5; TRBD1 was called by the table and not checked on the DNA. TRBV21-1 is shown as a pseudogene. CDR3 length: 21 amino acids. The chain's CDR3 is CASSKVRRRTGQNLANQPQHF. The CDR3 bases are TGTGCCAGCAGCAAAGTGCGGCGCAGAACGGGCCAGAACCTTGCCAATCAGCCCCAGCATTTT.

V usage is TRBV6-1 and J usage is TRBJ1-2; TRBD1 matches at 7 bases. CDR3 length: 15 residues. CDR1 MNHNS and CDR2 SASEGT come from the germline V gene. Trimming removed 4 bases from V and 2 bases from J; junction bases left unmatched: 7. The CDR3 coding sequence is TGTGCCAGCAGTGTAGAGGGGGCGGGGAACTATGGCTACACCTTC. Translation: CASSVEGAGNYGYTF.

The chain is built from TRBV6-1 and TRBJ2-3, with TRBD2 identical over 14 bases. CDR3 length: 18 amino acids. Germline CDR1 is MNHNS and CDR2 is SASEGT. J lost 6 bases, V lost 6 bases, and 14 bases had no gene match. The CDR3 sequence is CASSVTSGGAFLADTQYF. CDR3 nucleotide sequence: TGTGCCAGCAGCGTGACTAGCGGGGGGGCCTTTCTTGCGGATACGCAGTATTTT.

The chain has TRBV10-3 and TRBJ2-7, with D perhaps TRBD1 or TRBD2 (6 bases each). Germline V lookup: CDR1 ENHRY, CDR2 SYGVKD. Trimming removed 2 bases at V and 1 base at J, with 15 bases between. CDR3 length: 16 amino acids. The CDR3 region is CAISEPRLGGSYEQYF. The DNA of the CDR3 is TGTGCCATCAGTGAGCCCAGACTAGGGGGTTCCTACGAGCAGTACTTC.

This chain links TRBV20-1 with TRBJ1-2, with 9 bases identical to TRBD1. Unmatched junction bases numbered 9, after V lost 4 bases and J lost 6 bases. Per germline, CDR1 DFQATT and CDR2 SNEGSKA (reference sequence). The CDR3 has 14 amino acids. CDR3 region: CSAKSGTGHDGYTF. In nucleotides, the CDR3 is TGCAGTGCTAAGTCCGGGACAGGGCACGATGGCTACACCTTC.

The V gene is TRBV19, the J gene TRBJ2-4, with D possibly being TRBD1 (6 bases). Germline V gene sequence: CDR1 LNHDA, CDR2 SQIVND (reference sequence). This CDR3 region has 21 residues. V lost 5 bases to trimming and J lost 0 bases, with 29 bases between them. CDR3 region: CASSQLGTRTWPDIAKNIQYF. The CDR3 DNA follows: TGTGCCAGTAGTCAGCTCGGGACACGAACATGGCCGGACATAGCCAAAAACATTCAGTACTTC.

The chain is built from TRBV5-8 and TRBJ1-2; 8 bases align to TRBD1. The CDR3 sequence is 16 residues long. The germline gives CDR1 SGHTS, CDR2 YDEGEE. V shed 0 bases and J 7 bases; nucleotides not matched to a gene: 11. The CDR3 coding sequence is TGTGCCAGCAGCTTGGCCCGGCAGGGGGCTTACGGTGGCTACACCTTC. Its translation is CASSLARQGAYGGYTF.

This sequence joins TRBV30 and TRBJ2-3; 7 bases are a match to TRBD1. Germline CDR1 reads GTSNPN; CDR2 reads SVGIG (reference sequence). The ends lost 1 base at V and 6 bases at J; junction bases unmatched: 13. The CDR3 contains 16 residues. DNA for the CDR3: TGTGCCTGGAGTGGGGTAAAGGACAGGTGGGGGGATACGCAGTATTTT. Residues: CAWSGVKDRWGDTQYF.

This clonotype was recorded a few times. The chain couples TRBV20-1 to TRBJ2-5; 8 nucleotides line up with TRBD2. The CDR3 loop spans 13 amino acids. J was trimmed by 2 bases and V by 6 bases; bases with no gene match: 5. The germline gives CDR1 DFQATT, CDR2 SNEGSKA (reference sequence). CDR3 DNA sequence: TGCAGTGCCCGGGGGGGGTGGCAAGAGACCCAGTACTTC. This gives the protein CSARGGWQETQYF.

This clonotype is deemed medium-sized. CDR3 amino acids: CASSESRGLTAFF. The CDR3 DNA reads as TGTGCCAGCAGTGAAAGCAGGGGGCTCACGGCTTTCTTT. The chain has TRBV2 and TRBJ1-1, with TRBD1 matching 8 bases. CDR1 is SNHLY and CDR2 is FYNNEI in the germline V gene. The CDR3 has 13 residues. V lost 2 bases and J lost 11; bases outside the gene matches: 7.

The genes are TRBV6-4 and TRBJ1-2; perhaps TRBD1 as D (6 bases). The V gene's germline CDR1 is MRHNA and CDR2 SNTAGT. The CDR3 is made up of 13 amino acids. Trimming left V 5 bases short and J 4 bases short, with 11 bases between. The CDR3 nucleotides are TGTGCCAGCAGTCGCGCACAGGGCTATGGCTACACCTTC. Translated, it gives CASSRAQGYGYTF.

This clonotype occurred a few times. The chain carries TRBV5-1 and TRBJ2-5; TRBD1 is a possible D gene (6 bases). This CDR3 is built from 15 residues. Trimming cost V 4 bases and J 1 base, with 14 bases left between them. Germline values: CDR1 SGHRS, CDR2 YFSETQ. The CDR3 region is CASSPGDRFQETQYF. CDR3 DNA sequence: TGCGCCAGCAGCCCCGGCGACAGGTTCCAAGAGACCCAGTACTTC.

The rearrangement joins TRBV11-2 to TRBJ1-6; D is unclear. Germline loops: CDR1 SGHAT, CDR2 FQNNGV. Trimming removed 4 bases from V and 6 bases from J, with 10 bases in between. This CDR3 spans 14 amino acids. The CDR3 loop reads CASSSTVINSPLHF. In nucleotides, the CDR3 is TGTGCCAGCAGCTCCACAGTAATTAATTCACCCCTCCACTTT.

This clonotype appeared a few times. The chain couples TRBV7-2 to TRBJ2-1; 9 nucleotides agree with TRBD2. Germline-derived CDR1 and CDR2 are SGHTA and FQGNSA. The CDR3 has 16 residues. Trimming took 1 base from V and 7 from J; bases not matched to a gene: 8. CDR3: CASSLGGGAVGNEQFF. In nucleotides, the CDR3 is TGTGCCAGCAGCTTAGGCGGGGGGGCTGTTGGTAATGAGCAGTTCTTC.

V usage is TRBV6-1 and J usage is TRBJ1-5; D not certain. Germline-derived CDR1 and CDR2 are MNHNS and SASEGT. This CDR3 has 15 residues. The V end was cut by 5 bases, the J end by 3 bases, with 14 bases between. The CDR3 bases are TGTGCCAGCAGTCCCTCTCCCAGACTCAATCAGCCCCAGCATTTT. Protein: CASSPSPRLNQPQHF.

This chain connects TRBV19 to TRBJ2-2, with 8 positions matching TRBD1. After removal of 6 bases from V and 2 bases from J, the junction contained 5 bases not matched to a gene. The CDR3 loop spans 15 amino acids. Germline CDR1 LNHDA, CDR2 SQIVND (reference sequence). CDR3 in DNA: TGTGCCAGTAGACCGACAGGGGATAACACCGGGGAGCTGTTTTTT. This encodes CASRPTGDNTGELFF. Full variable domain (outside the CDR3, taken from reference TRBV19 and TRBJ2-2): DGGITQSPKYLFRKEGQNVTLSCEQNLNHDAMYWYRQDPGQGLRLIYYSQIVNDFQKGDIAEGYSVSREKKESFPLTVTSAQKNPTAFYLCASRPTGDNTGELFFGEGSRLTVL.

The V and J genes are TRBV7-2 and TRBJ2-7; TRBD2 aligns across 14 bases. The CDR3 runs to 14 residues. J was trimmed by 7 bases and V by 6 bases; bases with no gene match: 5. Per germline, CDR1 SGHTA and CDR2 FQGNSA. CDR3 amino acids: CASRTSGGAGEQYF. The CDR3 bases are TGTGCCAGCAGGACTAGCGGGGGGGCAGGGGAGCAGTACTTC. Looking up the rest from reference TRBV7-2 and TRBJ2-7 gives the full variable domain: GAGVSQSPSNKVTEKGKDVELRCDPISGHTALYWYRQSLGQGLEFLIYFQGNSAPDKSGLPSDRFSAERTGGSVSTLTIQRTQQEDSAVYLCASRTSGGAGEQYFGPGTRLTVT.

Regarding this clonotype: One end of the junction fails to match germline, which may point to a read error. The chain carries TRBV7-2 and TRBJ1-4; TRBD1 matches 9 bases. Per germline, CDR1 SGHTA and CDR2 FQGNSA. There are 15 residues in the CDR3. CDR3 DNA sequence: TGTGCCAGCAGCCCACAGGGGGCTTCTAATGAAAAACCGTTTTTT. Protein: CASSPQGASNEKPFF.

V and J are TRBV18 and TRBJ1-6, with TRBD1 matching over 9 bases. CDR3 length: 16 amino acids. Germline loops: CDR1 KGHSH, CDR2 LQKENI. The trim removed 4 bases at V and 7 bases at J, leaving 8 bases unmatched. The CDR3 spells CASSLLGTGNNSPLHF. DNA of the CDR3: TGTGCCAGCTCACTCCTCGGGACAGGGAACAATTCACCCCTCCACTTT.

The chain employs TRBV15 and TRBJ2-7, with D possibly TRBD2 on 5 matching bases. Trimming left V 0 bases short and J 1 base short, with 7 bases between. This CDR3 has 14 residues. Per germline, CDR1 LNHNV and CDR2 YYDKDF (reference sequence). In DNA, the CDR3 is TGTGCCACCAGCAGAGATTTAGCGTCCTACGAGCAGTACTTC. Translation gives CATSRDLASYEQYF.

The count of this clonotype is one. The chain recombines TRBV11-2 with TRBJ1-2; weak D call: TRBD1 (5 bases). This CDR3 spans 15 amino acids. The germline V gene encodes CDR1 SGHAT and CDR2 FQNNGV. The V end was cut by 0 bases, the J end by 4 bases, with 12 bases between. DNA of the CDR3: TGTGCCAGCAGCTTAGATAGGCAGGGCCTCTATGGCTACACCTTC. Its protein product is CASSLDRQGLYGYTF.

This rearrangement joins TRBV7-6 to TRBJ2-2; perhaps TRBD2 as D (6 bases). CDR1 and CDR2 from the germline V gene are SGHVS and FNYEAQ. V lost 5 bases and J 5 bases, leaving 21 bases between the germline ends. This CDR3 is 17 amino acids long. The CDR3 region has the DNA TGTGCCAGCAGCCCAACCTACGGGGGTCTGAGAACCGGGGAGCTGTTTTTT. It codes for CASSPTYGGLRTGELFF.

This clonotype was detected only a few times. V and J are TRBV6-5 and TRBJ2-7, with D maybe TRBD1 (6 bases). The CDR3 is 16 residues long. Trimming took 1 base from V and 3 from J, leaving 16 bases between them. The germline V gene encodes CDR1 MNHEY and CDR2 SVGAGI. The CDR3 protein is CASSYLGSGVNYEQYF. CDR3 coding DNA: TGTGCCAGCAGTTACTTGGGGTCAGGGGTAAACTACGAGCAGTACTTC.

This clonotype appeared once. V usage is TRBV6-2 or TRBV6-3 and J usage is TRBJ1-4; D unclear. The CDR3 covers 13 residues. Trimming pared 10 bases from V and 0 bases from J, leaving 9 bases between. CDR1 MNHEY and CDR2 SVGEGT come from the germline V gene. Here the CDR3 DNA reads TGTGCCACCCAAGACGCAACTAATGAAAAACTGTTTTTT. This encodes CATQDATNEKLFF.

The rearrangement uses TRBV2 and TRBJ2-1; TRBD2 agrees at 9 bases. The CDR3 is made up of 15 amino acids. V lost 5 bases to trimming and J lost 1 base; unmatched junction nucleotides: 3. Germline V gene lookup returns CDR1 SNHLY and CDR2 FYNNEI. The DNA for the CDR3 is TGTGCCAGCAGTAGCGGGGGGCCTTCCTACAATGAGCAGTTCTTC. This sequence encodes CASSSGGPSYNEQFF.

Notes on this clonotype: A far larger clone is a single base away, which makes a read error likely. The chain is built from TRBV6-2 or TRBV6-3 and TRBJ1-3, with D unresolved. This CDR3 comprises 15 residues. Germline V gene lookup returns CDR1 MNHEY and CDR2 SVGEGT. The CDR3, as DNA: TGTGCCTGCAGTCCTTGGACCAACCCTGGAAACACCATATATTTT. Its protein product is CACSPWTNPGNTIYF.

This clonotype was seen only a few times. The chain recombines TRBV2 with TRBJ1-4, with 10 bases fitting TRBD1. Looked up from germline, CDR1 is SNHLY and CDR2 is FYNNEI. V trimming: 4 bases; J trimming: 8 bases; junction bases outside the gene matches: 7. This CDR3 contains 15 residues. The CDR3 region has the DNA TGTGCCAGCAGTGCGGGACAGGGGATAGGGGAAAAACTGTTTTTT. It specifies CASSAGQGIGEKLFF.

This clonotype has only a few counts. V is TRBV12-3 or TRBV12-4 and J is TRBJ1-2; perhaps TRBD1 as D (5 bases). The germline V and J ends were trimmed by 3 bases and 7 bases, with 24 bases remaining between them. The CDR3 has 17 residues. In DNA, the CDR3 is TGTGCCAGCAGTTTTATCGGTTTTGGGACGGGGAGCTCTGGCTACACCTTC. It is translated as CASSFIGFGTGSSGYTF.

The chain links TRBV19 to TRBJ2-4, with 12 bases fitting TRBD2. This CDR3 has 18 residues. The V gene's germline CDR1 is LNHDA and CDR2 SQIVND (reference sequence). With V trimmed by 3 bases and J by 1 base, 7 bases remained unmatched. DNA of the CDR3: TGTGCCAGTAGTATGCGGCTAGCGGGGGGGCGGGCCAAAAACATTCAGTACTTC. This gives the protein CASSMRLAGGRAKNIQYF.

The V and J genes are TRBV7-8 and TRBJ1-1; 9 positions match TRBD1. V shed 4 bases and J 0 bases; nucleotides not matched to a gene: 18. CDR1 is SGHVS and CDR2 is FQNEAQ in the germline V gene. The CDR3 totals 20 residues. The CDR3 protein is CASSYPGKATGGALNTEAFF. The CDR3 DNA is TGTGCCAGCAGCTACCCTGGGAAGGCTACAGGGGGCGCTTTGAACACTGAAGCTTTCTTT.

The CDR3 DNA is TGTGCCAGCAGCTTCCCCGGGGGGGACACTGAAGCTTTCTTT. Translating it yields CASSFPGGDTEAFF. This chain links TRBV7-8 with TRBJ1-1, with D maybe TRBD1 (5 bases). CDR1 and CDR2 (germline): SGHVS, FQNEAQ. Trimming shortened V by 3 bases and J by 3 bases, and 11 bases separated the two germline ends. The CDR3 runs to 14 residues.